The present entry profiles one T cell receptor beta chain with its context. Trimming removed 5 bases from V and 1 base from J; junction bases left unmatched: 11. This CDR3 region has 17 residues. Germline V lookup: CDR1 LNHDA, CDR2 SQIVND (reference sequence). Original data processing: Researchers report that nucleated cell counts were estimated from reference gene primer amplification. Method: immunoSEQ multiplex PCR; TCRdb's copy keeps in-frame clones and lacks some. The V and J calls and clone size come from that table; D and trimming were worked out from the DNA. This sample yields roughly 80,000 clones, of which over 65% are seen a single time; 10% to 15% belongs to the top ten. The sample originates from a study of blood T cell repertoires in COVID-19.

Sequencing was done on a sample of peripheral blood. This chain connects TRBV19 to TRBJ2-4; TRBD1 aligns across 7 bases. This clonotype was sampled from a human donor in a cohort sampled during active COVID-19. The CDR3 reads CASSLPGQLGAKNIQYF. The CDR3 region has the DNA TGTGCCAGTAGTCTCCCGGGACAGCTTGGCGCCAAAAACATTCAGTACTTC.